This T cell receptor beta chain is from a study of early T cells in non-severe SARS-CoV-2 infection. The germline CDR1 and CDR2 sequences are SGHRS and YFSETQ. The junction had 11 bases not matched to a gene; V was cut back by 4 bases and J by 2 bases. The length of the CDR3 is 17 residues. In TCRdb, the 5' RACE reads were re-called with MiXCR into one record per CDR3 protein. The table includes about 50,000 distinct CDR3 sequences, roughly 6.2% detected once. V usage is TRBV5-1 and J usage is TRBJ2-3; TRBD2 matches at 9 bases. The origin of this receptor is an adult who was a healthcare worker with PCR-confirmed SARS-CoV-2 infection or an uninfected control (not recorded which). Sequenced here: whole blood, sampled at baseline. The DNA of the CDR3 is TGCGCCAGCAGCCCCGGGCGTAGCGGGAGTCCCACAGATACGCAGTATTTT. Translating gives CASSPGRSGSPTDTQYF.